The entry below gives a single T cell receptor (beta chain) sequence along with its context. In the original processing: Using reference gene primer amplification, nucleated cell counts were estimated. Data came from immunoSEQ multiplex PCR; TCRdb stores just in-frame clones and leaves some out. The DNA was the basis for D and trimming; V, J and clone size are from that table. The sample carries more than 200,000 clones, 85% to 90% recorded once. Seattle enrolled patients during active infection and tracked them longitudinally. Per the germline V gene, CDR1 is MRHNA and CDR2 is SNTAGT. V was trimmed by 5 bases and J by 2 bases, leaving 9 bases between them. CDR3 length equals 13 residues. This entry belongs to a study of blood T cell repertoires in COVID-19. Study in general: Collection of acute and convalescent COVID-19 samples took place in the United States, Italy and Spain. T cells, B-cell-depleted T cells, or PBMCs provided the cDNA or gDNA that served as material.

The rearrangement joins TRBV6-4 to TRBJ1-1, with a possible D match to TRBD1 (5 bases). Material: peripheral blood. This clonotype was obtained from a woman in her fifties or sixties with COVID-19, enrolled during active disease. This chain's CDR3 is CASSRTTNTEAFF. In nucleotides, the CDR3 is TGTGCCAGCAGTCGGACAACTAACACTGAAGCTTTCTTT.